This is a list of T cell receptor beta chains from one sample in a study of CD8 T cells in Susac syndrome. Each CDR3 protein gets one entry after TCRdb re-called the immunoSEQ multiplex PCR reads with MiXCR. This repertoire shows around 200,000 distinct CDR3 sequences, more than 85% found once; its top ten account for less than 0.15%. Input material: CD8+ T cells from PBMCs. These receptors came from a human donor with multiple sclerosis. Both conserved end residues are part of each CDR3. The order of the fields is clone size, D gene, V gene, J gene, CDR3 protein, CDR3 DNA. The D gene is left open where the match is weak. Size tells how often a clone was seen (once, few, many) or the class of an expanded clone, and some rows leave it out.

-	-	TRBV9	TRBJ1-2	CASSVDSTENYGYTF	TGTGCCAGCAGCGTAGATTCCACTGAAAACTATGGCTACACCTTC
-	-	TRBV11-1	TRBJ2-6	CASSLGAALSASYRGANVLTF	TGTGCCAGCAGCTTAGGGGCGGCCCTCAGCGCTTCTTACCGGGGGGCCAACGTCCTGACTTTC
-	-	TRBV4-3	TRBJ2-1	CASSQDGASHNEQFF	TGCGCCAGCAGCCAAGATGGGGCGTCCCACAATGAGCAGTTCTTC
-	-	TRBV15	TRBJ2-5	CATSREESGQETQYF	TGTGCCACCAGCAGAGAAGAATCAGGGCAAGAGACCCAGTACTTC
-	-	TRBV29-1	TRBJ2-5	CSIEDLGGPYQETQYF	TGCAGCATTGAAGATCTCGGAGGACCGTACCAAGAGACCCAGTACTTC
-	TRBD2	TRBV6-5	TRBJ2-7	CASSYSAGGASHEQYF	TGTGCCAGCAGTTACTCGGCGGGGGGCGCTTCCCACGAGCAGTACTTC
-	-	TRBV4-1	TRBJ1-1	CASSQGDVTSGAFF	TGCGCCAGCAGCCAAGGGGACGTCACCTCGGGAGCTTTCTTT
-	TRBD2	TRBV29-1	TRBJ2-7	CSVGGTSGGYEQYF	TGCAGCGTTGGAGGGACTAGCGGGGGTTACGAGCAGTACTTC
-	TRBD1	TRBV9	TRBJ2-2	CASSATGYTGELFF	TGTGCCAGCAGCGCGACAGGGTACACCGGGGAGCTGTTTTTT
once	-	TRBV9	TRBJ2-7	CASSVDGDGSYEQYF	TGTGCCAGCAGCGTAGATGGGGACGGTTCCTACGAGCAGTACTTC
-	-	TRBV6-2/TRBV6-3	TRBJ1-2	CASSSGAGEGGYTF	TGTGCCAGCAGTTCAGGGGCTGGAGAAGGGGGCTACACCTTC
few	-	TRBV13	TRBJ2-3	CASSLGAGYTDTQYF	TGTGCCAGCAGCTTAGGGGCAGGATACACAGATACGCAGTATTTT
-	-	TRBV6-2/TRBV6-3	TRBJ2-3	CASSYPLDTQYF	TGTGCCAGCAGTTACCCCCTAGATACGCAGTATTTT
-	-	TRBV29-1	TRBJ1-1	CSVEMERSLNTEAFF	TGCAGCGTTGAAATGGAACGCAGCCTGAACACTGAAGCTTTCTTT
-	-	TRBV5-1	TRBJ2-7	CASSFRGSDYYEQYF	TGCGCCAGCAGCTTTCGCGGGTCGGATTACTACGAGCAGTACTTC
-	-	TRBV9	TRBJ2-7	CASSPRGVSEQYF	TGTGCCAGCAGCCCCCGAGGGGTTAGCGAGCAGTACTTC
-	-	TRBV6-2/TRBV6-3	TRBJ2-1	CASSYPGYEQFF	TGTGCCAGCAGTTACCCCGGGTACGAGCAGTTCTTC
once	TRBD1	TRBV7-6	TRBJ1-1	CASSLARSLRQGLNTEAFF	TGTGCCAGCAGCTTAGCCCGATCGTTGAGACAGGGATTGAACACTGAAGCTTTCTTT